This TCR beta chain is drawn from a study of immune cell composition in non-small cell lung cancer. Assay used: immunoSEQ multiplex PCR; TCRdb lists only in-frame clones, some missing. The sample has under 2,500 clones; 60% to 80% are singletons. In germline, CDR1 is MGHDK, CDR2 SYGVNS. The V and J ends lost 6 bases and 7 bases respectively, with 13 bases between them. CDR3 length equals 14 residues. The sample was also linked to a second study, of CD4 T cells in lung cancer.

The sequenced material came from lung tumor tissue. This TCR was sampled from a human donor with non-small cell lung cancer. The chain is built from TRBV25-1 and TRBJ1-6; no definite D call. The CDR3 DNA follows: TGTGCCAGCAGCCTGGGCCCCTCCAATTCACCCCTCCACTTT. It translates to CASSLGPSNSPLHF.